This TCR beta chain was found in a study of identical twins. General study points: Carriage of fewer insertions was seen in abundant cord blood beta clonotypes, whereas memory repertoires showed none. Modeled out-of-frame TCR alpha sharing in monozygotic twins fell below observed levels. Excess sharing between twins was weaker in beta out-of-frame sequences.

After template switching added a universal primer site, the resulting cDNA carried unique molecular identifiers. TCRdb re-called the 5' RACE reads through MiXCR, storing one row per CDR3 protein. The sample carries 690,000 or so distinct CDR3 sequences, 6.1% recorded once. This clonotype has ten or more counts. Its antigen is not identified. CDR3 length equals 15 residues. V was trimmed by 6 bases and J by 2 bases, leaving 14 bases between them. The sample taken for sequencing was naive T cells sorted from blood. The source is a man between 18 and 35 years old in good health. The V and J genes are TRBV12-3 or TRBV12-4 and TRBJ1-3; D perhaps matches TRBD1 (5 bases). For the CDR3, the DNA is TGTGCCAGCAGACCTACCGGGACTCCTGGAAACACCATATATTTT. It codes for CASRPTGTPGNTIYF.